A selection of T cell receptor beta chains follows, all from one sample in a study of cytomegalovirus exposure and HLA in healthy donors. The assay was immunoSEQ multiplex PCR, and TCRdb's table has in-frame clones only and misses some. The sample lists 200,000 or so clones; about 70% were seen once. The sample taken for sequencing was PBMCs. The source of these receptors is a middle-aged man in good health and CMV-seropositive. Each CDR3 is given with its conserved first and last residue. The D gene is left open where the match is weak. Clone sizes are given selectively: once, few, many, or a class where the clone is expanded.

d_call j_call v_call clone_size cdr3_nt cdr3_aa
- TRBJ1-6 TRBV10-3 few TGTGCCATCAGTGAGTACGGGGTAGGAAATTCACCCCTCCACTTT CAISEYGVGNSPLHF
- TRBJ1-4 TRBV27 - TGTGCCAGCAGTTCAAGACAGCCTGATGGTAGGAGAAATGAAAAACTGTTTTTT CASSSRQPDGRRNEKLFF
- TRBJ2-7 TRBV19 - TGTGCCAGTAGTATCGGGCCCCGGAGGTCCGCCTACGAGCAGTACTTC CASSIGPRRSAYEQYF
TRBD2 TRBJ2-3 TRBV5-1 - TGCGCCAGCAGCTTAGAAGGGCGGTATAGCGGGGGACCAGATACGCAGTATTTT CASSLEGRYSGGPDTQYF
TRBD1 TRBJ2-5 TRBV25-1 - TGTGCCAGCAGTGTGGGGACAGGGGAGACTGAGACCCAGTACTTC CASSVGTGETETQYF
- TRBJ1-2 TRBV29-1 - TGCAGCGTTGAGAGCCTAGGAGGCTACACCTTC CSVESLGGYTF
- TRBJ1-1 TRBV5-1 - TGCGCCAGCAGCCGGGGGGAGGGGTACCCTGAAGCTTTCTTT CASSRGEGYPEAFF
- TRBJ2-7 TRBV2 - TGTGCCAGCAGTGAAAGGGCAGCCAGAGCCGGGGGTGAGCAGTACTTC CASSERAARAGGEQYF
- TRBJ1-5 TRBV6-1 - TGTGCCAGCAGTGAAGGGTTGGCGGGCAATCAGCCCCAGCATTTT CASSEGLAGNQPQHF
- TRBJ2-5 TRBV6-5 - TGTGCCAGCAGAGCCCTAACAGGGTTCCGAGAGACCCAGTACTTC CASRALTGFRETQYF
TRBD1 TRBJ2-5 TRBV7-9 few TGTGCCAGCAGCACCACGACAGGGGGCAGGGAGACCCAGTACTTC CASSTTTGGRETQYF
- TRBJ1-2 TRBV5-1 - TGCGCCAGCAGCCCGACAGCGCAGTCCCGGAATGGCTACACCTTC CASSPTAQSRNGYTF
- TRBJ2-3 TRBV2 - TGTGCCAGCAGGCTGAACCGGGACATTTTTCTAACTAGCACAGATACGCAGTATTTT CASRLNRDIFLTSTDTQYF
TRBD1 TRBJ2-1 TRBV7-9 few TGTGCCAGCAGCTCCCGGGACAGGGGCGGGGAGCAGTTCTTC CASSSRDRGGEQFF
- TRBJ2-5 TRBV6-5 few TGTGCCAGCAGTTCGGACATCCGGGAGACCCAGTACTTC CASSSDIRETQYF
TRBD2 TRBJ2-1 TRBV7-8 - TGTGCCAGCAGCTTACCCTGGGGAGCGGGGGGGGCGGATGAGCAGTTCTTC CASSLPWGAGGADEQFF
TRBD2 TRBJ2-1 TRBV11-2 - TGTGCCAGCAGCCCATGGACTAGCGGCTCCTACAATGAGCAGTTCTTC CASSPWTSGSYNEQFF
- TRBJ1-6 TRBV7-3 - TGTGCCAGCAGCTCCTCGGGGGGCGGTAGGTCACCCCTCCACTTT CASSSSGGGRSPLHF
TRBD1 TRBJ2-5 TRBV19 few TGTGCCAGTAGTAGGCTGGTTCGGGGACAGGAAGGAGAGACCCAGTACTTC CASSRLVRGQEGETQYF
- TRBJ2-5 TRBV19 - TGTGCCAGTGAGGACTTATTCTTGGAGACCCAGTACTTC CASEDLFLETQYF
TRBD2 TRBJ2-1 TRBV4-1 - TGCGCCAGCAGCCAAGATGGAGCGGGGGCCTCCAATGAGCAGTTCTTC CASSQDGAGASNEQFF
- TRBJ2-7 TRBV28 - TGTGCCAGCAGTTTCATCGGTCTTAGTCTATCGTACGAGCAGTACTTC CASSFIGLSLSYEQYF
- TRBJ1-4 TRBV10-1 - TGCGCCAGCATCCTGGGGGGGAGAAGCCCCCCCGGACAGGAAAAACTGTTTTTT CASILGGRSPPGQEKLFF
- TRBJ1-5 TRBV27 few TGTGCCAGCAGTTATGGAGGGAATCAGCCCCAGCATTTT CASSYGGNQPQHF
TRBD1 TRBJ2-2 TRBV6-1 few TGTGCCAGCAGTCGCCGGGACAGGGGGACCGGGGAGCTGTTTTTT CASSRRDRGTGELFF
- TRBJ2-1 TRBV7-9 - TGTGCCACCAAACAGGGAATCAACAATGAGCAGTTCTTC CATKQGINNEQFF
- TRBJ1-4 TRBV4-2 - TGTGCCAGCAGCCAAGTCGACAAGGAAAAACTGTTTTTT CASSQVDKEKLFF
TRBD1 TRBJ2-3 TRBV5-4 - TGTGCCAGCAGCTCGCTCCTGGGACAGGGGGCTGCAGATACGCAGTATTTT CASSSLLGQGAADTQYF
TRBD1 TRBJ1-3 TRBV10-3 - TGTGCCACCCGAGAGACAGGGGATGCTGGAAACACCATATATTTT CATRETGDAGNTIYF
- TRBJ2-5 TRBV11-2 - TGTGCCAGCAGCCTTCAGGGGAGAGAGACCCAGTACTTC CASSLQGRETQYF
TRBD1 TRBJ1-2 TRBV14 - TGTGCCAGCAGCCCTGCGGGACAGTTAAGCTATGGCTACACCTTC CASSPAGQLSYGYTF
- TRBJ1-4 TRBV11-3 few TGTGCCAGCAGCGCGGGGACGGGCGAAAATGAAAAACTGTTTTTT CASSAGTGENEKLFF
- TRBJ1-2 TRBV19 - TGTGCCAGTAGTATAGACCCCGGAGAAGGCTACACCTTC CASSIDPGEGYTF
TRBD1 TRBJ1-5 TRBV4-1 few TGCGCCAGCAGCCGAGGGGGCCTGAATCAGCCCCAGCATTTT CASSRGGLNQPQHF
TRBD2 TRBJ2-7 TRBV7-9 - TGTGCCAGCAACCTCTGGAGCGGGGGGGCCTACGAGCAGTACTTC CASNLWSGGAYEQYF